This T cell receptor (beta chain) was profiled in a study of blood T cell repertoires in COVID-19. Across the whole study: Collection of acute and convalescent COVID-19 samples took place in the United States, Italy and Spain. T cells, B-cell-depleted T cells, or PBMCs supplied cDNA or gDNA.

The germline gives CDR1 LGHNA, CDR2 YNFKEQ. The CDR3 is 17 amino acids. V shed 6 bases, J shed 13 bases, and the junction held 24 bases outside the gene matches. In the original analysis: Counts of nucleated cells, estimated from reference gene primer amplification, were obtained. Libraries were prepared by immunoSEQ multiplex PCR; TCRdb keeps only in-frame clonotypes and omits some of them. V and J calls and clone size are those listed in that table; D and trimming were worked out from the DNA. The repertoire holds over 110,000 clones, about 80% seen once, with approximately 3.4% in the top ten. This clone was counted a single time.

The gene calls are TRBV4-2 and TRBJ1-3, with 7 bases lining up with TRBD1. This clonotype was obtained from a man aged 70-80 years who had recovered from COVID-19. The sample was peripheral blood. DNA for the CDR3: TGTGCCAGCAGTACTCGGGACAGAAATACTCTGGAAGTGTTAATATATTTT. It specifies CASSTRDRNTLEVLIYF.